A selection of T cell receptor beta chains follows, all from one sample in a study of radiotherapy plus CTLA-4 blockade in lung cancer. Sequenced by immunoSEQ multiplex PCR; TCRdb stores in-frame clones only, minus some. Altogether about 120,000 clones are present, 85% to 90% being singletons, with the ten largest covering under 8%. This sample comprised peripheral blood, obtained from a patient treated with radiotherapy plus ipilimumab. The receptors derive from a human donor with non-small cell lung cancer that progressed on radiotherapy plus ipilimumab. The CDR3 runs from the conserved cysteine through the conserved F or W. D genes are given only for firm matches. Some rows have no size entry. The others give once, few or many, or a class for an expanded clone.

j_gene,d_gene,abundance,len,v_gene,CDR3nt,CDR3aa
TRBJ1-2,NA,NA,11,TRBV9,TGTGCCAGCAGCGACAGGGTTGGCTACACCTTC,CASSDRVGYTF
TRBJ1-2,TRBD1,NA,13,TRBV6-5,TGTGCCAGTCGAGGGACAGCTAACTATGGCTACACCTTC,CASRGTANYGYTF
TRBJ2-5,TRBD2,NA,15,TRBV10-2,TGCGCCAGCAGGGGGACTAGCGCCTACCAAGAGACCCAGTACTTC,CASRGTSAYQETQYF
TRBJ2-5,TRBD1,NA,13,TRBV5-4,TGTGCCAGCAGCTTACAGGGGTTTGAGACCCAGTACTTC,CASSLQGFETQYF
TRBJ1-5,TRBD1,NA,17,TRBV7-9,TGTGCCAGCAGCAAAGGGGCAGGGGGGGATGGCAATCAGCCCCAGCATTTT,CASSKGAGGDGNQPQHF
TRBJ2-7,NA,NA,11,TRBV2,TGTGCCAGCAGCCCTCGATTCGAGCAGTACTTC,CASSPRFEQYF
TRBJ1-5,NA,NA,17,TRBV27,TGTGCCAGCAGCCCCCCCGGAGGCGTGGTCTTGGGGTGGCCCCAGCATTTT,CASSPPGGVVLGWPQHF
TRBJ2-1,NA,NA,17,TRBV4-2,TGTGCCAGCAGCCACAAGCAGGCCGGGACACTCTACAATGAGCAGTTCTTC,CASSHKQAGTLYNEQFF
TRBJ1-5,NA,NA,14,TRBV30,TGTGCCTGGAGTCCCCAAGGTGGCAATCAGCCCCAGCATTTT,CAWSPQGGNQPQHF
TRBJ1-2,NA,NA,13,TRBV6-1,TGTGCCAGCAGTGAAGCGCCGTTCTATGGCTACACCTTC,CASSEAPFYGYTF
TRBJ1-1,NA,NA,15,TRBV9,TGTGCCAGCAGCACCTCCGGGATCTTGAACACTGAAGCTTTCTTT,CASSTSGILNTEAFF
TRBJ2-7,TRBD2,few,15,TRBV4-2,TGTGCCAGCAGCCAAGATCTAGCGGGAGCTTACGAGCAGTACTTC,CASSQDLAGAYEQYF
TRBJ2-5,NA,NA,15,TRBV5-1,TGCGCCAGCAGCGCGGGGGCCCTCGGGGTTGAGACCCAGTACTTC,CASSAGALGVETQYF
TRBJ2-5,TRBD1,NA,15,TRBV4-2,TGTGCCAGCAGCCTGGGACAGGGGGTGGGGGAGACCCAGTACTTC,CASSLGQGVGETQYF
TRBJ1-1,NA,NA,11,TRBV19,TGTGCCAGCACAGGGTTCGTTGTAGCTTTCTTT,CASTGFVVAFF
TRBJ1-1,NA,NA,15,TRBV18,TGTGCCAGCTCACCACGTGGGGGCGTAGGGACTGAAGCTTTCTTT,CASSPRGGVGTEAFF
TRBJ1-2,NA,NA,16,TRBV15,TGTGCCACCAGCAGAGCGATAGAGGAACAGGGTGATGGCTACACCTTC,CATSRAIEEQGDGYTF
TRBJ2-1,NA,NA,14,TRBV6-1,TGTGCCAGTAGAGGGCCAGGTTCCTACAATGAGCAGTTCTTC,CASRGPGSYNEQFF
TRBJ2-7,NA,NA,15,TRBV11-3,TGTGCCAGCAGCTTCCGGGACTTAAGCTCCTACGAGCAGTACTTC,CASSFRDLSSYEQYF
TRBJ1-2,TRBD1,many,13,TRBV6-5,TGTGCCAGCAGCTTCACTACAGGGGATGGCTACACCTTC,CASSFTTGDGYTF
TRBJ2-7,NA,once,14,TRBV6-1,TGTGCCAGCAGTGGGACGGAAACTTACTACGAGCAGTACTTC,CASSGTETYYEQYF
TRBJ2-7,TRBD2,NA,12,TRBV2,TGTGCCAGCCGACTAGCAGGCAGTGAGCAGTACTTC,CASRLAGSEQYF
TRBJ1-5,NA,once,15,TRBV19,TGTGCCAGTAGTTCCACGGGGGGGGTGTACCAGCCCCAGCATTTT,CASSSTGGVYQPQHF
TRBJ2-1,TRBD2,NA,18,TRBV15,TGTGCCACCAGCAGAGGTTCAGGACTAGCGGGAGGGCAAAATGAGCAGTTCTTC,CATSRGSGLAGGQNEQFF
TRBJ2-7,NA,NA,14,TRBV5-1,TGCGCCACCTCCGAGCTAGCGAACTCCTACGAGCAGTACTTC,CATSELANSYEQYF
TRBJ2-3,NA,NA,15,TRBV7-9,TGTGCCAGCAGCCCGCCCGGCATCAGCACAGATACGCAGTATTTT,CASSPPGISTDTQYF
TRBJ1-3,TRBD1,NA,16,TRBV7-8,TGTGCCAGCAGCCCGGGGACAGCCTTCTCTGGAAACACCATATATTTT,CASSPGTAFSGNTIYF
TRBJ2-7,NA,NA,14,TRBV29-1,TGCAGCGTTGAAGTATGGGACAACCCCTACGAGCAGTACTTC,CSVEVWDNPYEQYF
TRBJ2-1,TRBD2,NA,13,TRBV19,TGTGCCAGGAGCGGGAGTTCTAGCAATGAGCAGTTCTTC,CARSGSSSNEQFF
TRBJ2-7,NA,once,13,TRBV6-1,TGTGCCACTGGGACTCCGAACCTTCCCCAACAGTACTTC,CATGTPNLPQQYF
TRBJ1-5,NA,NA,13,TRBV15,TGTGCCACCAGCGGGCAGGGTAGTCAGCCCCAGCATTTT,CATSGQGSQPQHF
TRBJ2-1,TRBD1,NA,14,TRBV29-1,TGCAGCGTTGAAAAGGGGGCAGTAATTTATGAGCAGTTCTTC,CSVEKGAVIYEQFF
TRBJ1-5,NA,NA,16,TRBV19,TGTGCCAGTAGTATGGCAACGGCTTATAGCAATCAGCCCCAGCATTTT,CASSMATAYSNQPQHF
TRBJ1-3,NA,NA,18,TRBV9,TGTGCCAGCAGCGTAGAGTTGCGGACACCCGGCTCTGGAAACACCATATATTTT,CASSVELRTPGSGNTIYF
TRBJ1-5,NA,NA,14,TRBV9,TGTGCCAGCAGCGTAAAAACGGGATATCAGCCCCAGCATTTT,CASSVKTGYQPQHF
TRBJ2-3,NA,NA,14,TRBV6-1,TGTGCCAGCAGTAAAGCTGGGAGCACAGATACGCAGTATTTT,CASSKAGSTDTQYF
TRBJ1-1,NA,NA,15,TRBV5-1,TGCGCCAGCAGCCCCCAAGCGGGGGCGAACACTGAAGCTTTCTTT,CASSPQAGANTEAFF
TRBJ1-1,TRBD1,NA,15,TRBV7-9,TGTGCCAGCAGCTTAAGACAGGGGCCCAACACTGAAGCTTTCTTT,CASSLRQGPNTEAFF
TRBJ1-2,TRBD1,NA,17,TRBV5-1,TGCGCCAGCAGCTTGGATGGACAGGCACCGAGTAACTATGGCTACACCTTC,CASSLDGQAPSNYGYTF
TRBJ2-7,NA,NA,15,TRBV15,TGTGCCACCAGCAGAGATAGGGGACTTCCCTACGAGCAGTACTTC,CATSRDRGLPYEQYF
TRBJ1-1,NA,once,11,TRBV29-1,TGCAGCGTTCGGGGGTTAGCTGAAGCTTTCTTT,CSVRGLAEAFF
TRBJ1-2,NA,NA,13,TRBV6-6,TGTGCCAGCAGCCGGCCGGGGGACTATGGCTACACCTTC,CASSRPGDYGYTF
TRBJ2-1,NA,NA,18,TRBV4-1,TGCGCCAGCAGCCAAGCCCTCACACAGGGCCCCCGATACAATGAGCAGTTCTTC,CASSQALTQGPRYNEQFF
TRBJ2-7,TRBD1,NA,14,TRBV6-5,TGTGCCAGCAGTTCCGGGACAGGGAGGATAGAGCAGTACTTC,CASSSGTGRIEQYF
TRBJ2-1,TRBD2,NA,18,TRBV5-1,TGCGCCAGCAGCCCGGGACTAGCGGGAGGGCCTGAAGTCAATGAGCAGTTCTTC,CASSPGLAGGPEVNEQFF
TRBJ2-7,NA,NA,15,TRBV16,TGTGCCAGCAGCCAACCAGACAGGGACGGGGGCGAGCAGTACTTC,CASSQPDRDGGEQYF
TRBJ2-1,TRBD2,NA,16,TRBV5-1,TGCGCCAGCAGCCAGGGACTAGCTCAGGTCAATACGGAGCAGTTCTTC,CASSQGLAQVNTEQFF
TRBJ2-7,TRBD1,NA,13,TRBV2,TGTGCCAGCACAGGGACAGGGACGTACGAGCAGTACTTC,CASTGTGTYEQYF
TRBJ2-1,TRBD2,NA,19,TRBV28,TGTGCCAGCAGTTTCGGCTTGTTGAGTTTGCGGGGGGGTTTCAATGAGCAGTTCTTC,CASSFGLLSLRGGFNEQFF
TRBJ1-1,NA,once,11,TRBV30,TGTGCCTGGAGGGGGCTCACTGAAGCTTTCTTT,CAWRGLTEAFF
TRBJ2-7,TRBD2,NA,15,TRBV5-1,TGCGCCAGCAGCCCCCTAGCGGGAGGGAGGAACGAGCAGTACTTC,CASSPLAGGRNEQYF
TRBJ1-2,NA,NA,12,TRBV7-2,TGTGCCAGCAGCCAACGAAATATCGGCTACACCTTC,CASSQRNIGYTF
TRBJ2-7,NA,once,13,TRBV10-3,TGTGCCATCAGTGAGCCCTCTAGGGTCGAGCAGTACTTC,CAISEPSRVEQYF
TRBJ1-2,TRBD1,NA,15,TRBV18,TGTGCCAGCTCACCAGGGGGACAGGGGAACTATGGCTACACCTTC,CASSPGGQGNYGYTF
TRBJ1-2,NA,NA,15,TRBV7-9,TGTGCCAGCAGCTTAGCAGAGGGGACCCACTATGGCTACACCTTC,CASSLAEGTHYGYTF